What follows are 14 T cell receptor beta chains derived from one specimen sequenced in a study of PD-1 blockade in classical Hodgkin lymphoma. The method was immunoSEQ multiplex PCR; TCRdb's version includes in-frame clones alone and lacks a portion of them. The repertoire holds approximately 25,000 clones, 80% to 85% seen once, with approximately 1.7% in the top ten. There was relapse after autologous stem cell transplantation in every patient, and there was variation in brentuximab vedotin exposure. Isolation of CD4+ T cells from thawed PBMCs was performed by magnetic negative selection. Sequencing used CD4+ T cells from blood, obtained at baseline. Receptors originate from a human donor with classical Hodgkin lymphoma.

This sequence joins TRBV11-1 and TRBJ2-5, with D possibly being TRBD1 or TRBD2 (5 bases each). This CDR3 has 15 amino acids. V lost 1 base, J lost 8 bases, and 17 bases lay in between. Germline V CDR1 and CDR2: SGHAT, FQDESV (reference sequence). This CDR3 is CASSLGDGSHETQYF. The CDR3 coding sequence is TGTGCCAGCAGCTTAGGGGACGGCAGCCACGAAACCCAGTACTTC.

The V and J genes are TRBV19 and TRBJ1-4; D ambiguous. This CDR3 has 15 amino acids. V dropped 3 bases and J dropped 4 bases, with 12 bases sitting between them. Germline lookup yields CDR1 LNHDA and CDR2 SQIVND (reference sequence). The CDR3 DNA is TGTGCCAGTAGTATTCGGGCAGACTTTAATGAAAAACTGTTTTTT. It encodes CASSIRADFNEKLFF.

The chain is built from TRBV7-2 and TRBJ2-7, with D possibly TRBD2 on 5 matching bases. The V gene's germline CDR1 is SGHTA and CDR2 FQGNSA. Trimming pared 1 base from V and 0 bases from J, leaving 16 bases between. This CDR3 is built from 17 residues. The chain's CDR3 is CASSLGWTSDFSYEQYF. The CDR3 DNA follows: TGTGCCAGCAGCTTAGGGTGGACCTCGGACTTCTCCTACGAGCAGTACTTC.

About this clone: The junction differs from germline at one of its ends, possibly a read error. The chain has TRBV7-7 and TRBJ2-5; perhaps TRBD1 as D (6 bases). This CDR3 contains 15 residues. CDR1 is SSHAT and CDR2 is FNYEAQ in the germline V gene (reference sequence). CDR3 DNA: TGTGCTAGCAGCCCTACAGGGATCTACCAAGAGACCCAGTACTTC. It translates to CASSPTGIYQETQYF.

The genes are TRBV19 and TRBJ1-1, with a possible D match to TRBD1 (5 bases). The CDR3 contains 14 residues. Germline CDR1 is LNHDA and CDR2 is SQIVND (reference sequence). Trimming shortened V by 3 bases and J by 11 bases, and 19 bases separated the two germline ends. The CDR3 nucleotides are TGTGCCAGTAGTATTGGGGGGTCCATCAACGTCGCTTTCTTT. Its translation is CASSIGGSINVAFF.

This clone was observed once. V and J are TRBV6-1 and TRBJ2-5; D remains unclear. Deletions cut 6 bases from V and 7 bases from J, with 18 bases between. This CDR3 is 14 amino acids long. Germline V CDR1 and CDR2: MNHNS, SASEGT. DNA for the CDR3: TGTGCCAGCAGCGTACAGACGGCGGTCCCGACCCAGTACTTC. Residues: CASSVQTAVPTQYF.

This clone was found once. V and J are TRBV27 and TRBJ1-1; D gene ambiguous. The CDR3 runs 12 residues. Trimming took 6 bases from V and 4 from J, leaving 9 bases between them. CDR1 is MNHEY, CDR2 SMNVEV, per germline (reference sequence). DNA of the CDR3: TGTGCCAGCAGCCGACGGGGCACTGAAGCTTTCTTT. Its protein is CASSRRGTEAFF.

The rearrangement links TRBV5-1 to TRBJ1-1, with no clear D. CDR1 is SGHRS, CDR2 YFSETQ, per germline. The V end lost 0 bases, the J end lost 10 bases, and 13 bases lay between the germline ends. The CDR3 length is 13 residues. CDR3 sequence reads: CASSLDTQGGAFF. The DNA for the CDR3 is TGCGCCAGCAGCTTGGATACTCAAGGTGGAGCTTTCTTT. Full variable domain (remainder filled in from reference TRBV5-1 and TRBJ1-1): KAGVTQTPRYLIKTRGQQVTLSCSPISGHRSVSWYQQTPGQGLQFLFEYFSETQRNKGNFPGRFSGRQFSNSRSEMNVSTLELGDSALYLCASSLDTQGGAFFGQGTRLTVV.

The gene calls are TRBV7-9 and TRBJ1-1, with TRBD1 matching 8 bases. Germline V gene sequence: CDR1 SEHNR, CDR2 FQNEAQ (reference sequence). The CDR3 runs to 15 residues. After removal of 5 bases from V and 5 bases from J, the junction contained 10 bases not matched to a gene. The CDR3 reads CASSPRDRRSTEAFF. CDR3 nucleotides: TGTGCCAGCAGCCCCCGGGACAGGAGGAGTACTGAAGCTTTCTTT.

This clone showed up just once. CDR3 sequence: CASSLGGVLSGNTIYF. DNA of the CDR3: TGTGCCAGCAGCTTAGGGGGGGTACTCTCTGGAAACACCATATATTTT. The chain combines TRBV7-2 with TRBJ1-3, with TRBD1 as a possible D gene (5 bases). V was cut by 1 base and J by 0 bases, with 10 bases left in between. The CDR3 is 16 amino acids. In germline, CDR1 is SGHTA, CDR2 FQGNSA.

The sample holds one count of this clone. The chain recombines TRBV12-5 with TRBJ1-5; TRBD1 is a possible D gene (5 bases). The CDR3 loop spans 15 amino acids. Looked up from germline, CDR1 is LGHNT and CDR2 is FRNRAP. V was pared by 7 bases and J by 2 bases, with 15 bases between. For the CDR3, the DNA is TGTGCTAGTGCCCCCGGGGGAAGGGGCAATCAGCCCCAGCATTTT. This codes for CASAPGGRGNQPQHF.

In this sample, this clone turned up once. The V gene is TRBV7-2, the J gene TRBJ1-2; D call uncertain. The CDR3 runs 13 residues. Germline CDR1 reads SGHTA; CDR2 reads FQGNSA. Trimming left V 5 bases short and J 5 bases short, with 12 bases between. The CDR3 bases are TGTGCCAGCAGCCCACAGCCGGATTATGGCTACACCTTC. The encoded protein is CASSPQPDYGYTF. Based on the CDR3 plus reference TRBV7-2 and TRBJ1-2, the full variable domain is GAGVSQSPSNKVTEKGKDVELRCDPISGHTALYWYRQSLGQGLEFLIYFQGNSAPDKSGLPSDRFSAERTGGSVSTLTIQRTQQEDSAVYLCASSPQPDYGYTFGSGTRLTVV.

The chain's CDR3 is CASSEQDRQSYEQYF. The CDR3 coding sequence is TGTGCCAGCAGTGAACAGGACAGGCAATCCTACGAGCAGTACTTC. The chain recombines TRBV2 with TRBJ2-7, with 7 bases matching TRBD1. This CDR3 is 15 amino acids long. CDR1 is SNHLY, CDR2 FYNNEI, per germline. V dropped 2 bases and J dropped 1; count of bases not matched to a gene: 5.

The genes are TRBV5-1 and TRBJ2-3; 12 bases map to TRBD2. The germline gives CDR1 SGHRS, CDR2 YFSETQ. The CDR3 runs 16 residues. V lost 0 bases to trimming and J lost 6 bases; unmatched junction nucleotides: 5. The CDR3 loop reads CASSLGLAGEVDTQYF. DNA for the CDR3: TGCGCCAGCAGCTTGGGACTAGCGGGGGAAGTGGATACGCAGTATTTT.